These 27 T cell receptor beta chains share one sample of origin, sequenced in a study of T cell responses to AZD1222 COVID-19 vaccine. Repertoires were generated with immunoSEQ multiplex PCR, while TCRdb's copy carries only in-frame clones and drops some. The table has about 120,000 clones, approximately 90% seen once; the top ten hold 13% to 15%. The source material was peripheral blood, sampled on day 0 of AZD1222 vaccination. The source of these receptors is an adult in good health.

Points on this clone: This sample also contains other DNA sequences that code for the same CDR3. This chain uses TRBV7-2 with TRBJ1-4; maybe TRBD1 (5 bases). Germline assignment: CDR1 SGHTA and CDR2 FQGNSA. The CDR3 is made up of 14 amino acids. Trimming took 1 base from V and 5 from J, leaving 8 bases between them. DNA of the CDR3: TGTGCCAGCAGCTTAGGGGGGTTCAATGAAAAACTGTTTTTT. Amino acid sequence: CASSLGGFNEKLFF.

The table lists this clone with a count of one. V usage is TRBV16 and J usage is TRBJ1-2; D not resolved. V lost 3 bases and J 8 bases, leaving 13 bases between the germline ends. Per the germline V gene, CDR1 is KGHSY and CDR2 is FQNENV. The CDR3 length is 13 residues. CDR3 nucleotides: TGTGCCAGCAGCCACCTGAGGGATGACGGCTACACCTTC. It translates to CASSHLRDDGYTF.

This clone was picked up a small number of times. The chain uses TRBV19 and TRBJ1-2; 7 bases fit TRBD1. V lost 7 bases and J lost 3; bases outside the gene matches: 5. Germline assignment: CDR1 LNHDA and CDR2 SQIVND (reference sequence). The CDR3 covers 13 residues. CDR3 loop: CASTSRGYYGYTF. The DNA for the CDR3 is TGTGCCAGTACCAGCAGGGGGTACTATGGCTACACCTTC.

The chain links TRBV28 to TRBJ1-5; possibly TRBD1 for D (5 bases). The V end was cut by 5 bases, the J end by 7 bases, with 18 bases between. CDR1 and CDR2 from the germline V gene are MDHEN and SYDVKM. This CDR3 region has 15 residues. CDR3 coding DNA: TGTGCCAGCAGTCTACGGGACTACGGGGGGCAGCCCCAGCATTTT. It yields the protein CASSLRDYGGQPQHF.

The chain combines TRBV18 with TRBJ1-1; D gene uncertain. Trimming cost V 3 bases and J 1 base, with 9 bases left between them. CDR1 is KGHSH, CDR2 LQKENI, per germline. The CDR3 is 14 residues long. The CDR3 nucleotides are TGTGCCAGCTCACCGAAAAACGGGAACACTGAAGCTTTCTTT. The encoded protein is CASSPKNGNTEAFF.

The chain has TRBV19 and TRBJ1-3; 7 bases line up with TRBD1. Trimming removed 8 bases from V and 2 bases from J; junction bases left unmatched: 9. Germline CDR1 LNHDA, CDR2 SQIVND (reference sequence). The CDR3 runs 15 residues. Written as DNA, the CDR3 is TGTGCCAGTTCCGAACAGACAGGGACTGGAAACACCATATATTTT. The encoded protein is CASSEQTGTGNTIYF.

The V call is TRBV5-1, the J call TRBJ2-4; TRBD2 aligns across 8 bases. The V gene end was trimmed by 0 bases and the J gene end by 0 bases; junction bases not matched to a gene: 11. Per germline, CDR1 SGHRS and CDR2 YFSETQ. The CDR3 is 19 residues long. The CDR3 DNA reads TGCGCCAGCAGCTTGGGATCGGGAGGGCCGGGGCTAGCCAAAAACATTCAGTACTTC. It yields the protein CASSLGSGGPGLAKNIQYF.

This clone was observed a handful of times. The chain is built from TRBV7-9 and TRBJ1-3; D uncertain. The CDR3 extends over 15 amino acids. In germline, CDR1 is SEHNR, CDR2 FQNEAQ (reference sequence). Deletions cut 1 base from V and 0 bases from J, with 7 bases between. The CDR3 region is CASSLGADSGNTIYF. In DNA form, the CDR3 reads TGTGCCAGCAGCTTAGGGGCAGACTCTGGAAACACCATATATTTT.

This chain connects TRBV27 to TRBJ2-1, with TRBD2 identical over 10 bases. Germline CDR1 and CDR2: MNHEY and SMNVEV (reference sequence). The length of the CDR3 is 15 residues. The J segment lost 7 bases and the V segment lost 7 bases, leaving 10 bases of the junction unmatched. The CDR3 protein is CASTRRLAGDNEQFF. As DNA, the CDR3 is TGTGCCAGCACCCGGCGGCTAGCGGGAGATAATGAGCAGTTCTTC.

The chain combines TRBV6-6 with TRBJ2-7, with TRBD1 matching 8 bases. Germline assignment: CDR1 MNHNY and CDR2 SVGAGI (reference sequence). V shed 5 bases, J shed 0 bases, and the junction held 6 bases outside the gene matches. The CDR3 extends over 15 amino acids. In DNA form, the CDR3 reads TGTGCCAGCAGTCAGACAGGGGAGAGCTCCTACGAGCAGTACTTC. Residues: CASSQTGESSYEQYF.

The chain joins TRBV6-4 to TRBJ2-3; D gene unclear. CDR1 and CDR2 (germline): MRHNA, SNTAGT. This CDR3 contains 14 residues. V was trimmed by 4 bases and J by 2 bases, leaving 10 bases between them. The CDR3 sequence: CASSVEEDTDTQYF. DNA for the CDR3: TGTGCCAGCAGTGTAGAAGAAGACACAGATACGCAGTATTTT.

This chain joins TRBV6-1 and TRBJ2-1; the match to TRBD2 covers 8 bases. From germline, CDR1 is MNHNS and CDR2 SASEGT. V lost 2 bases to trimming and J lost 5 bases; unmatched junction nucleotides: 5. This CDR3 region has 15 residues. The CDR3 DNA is TGTGCCAGCAGTGAATCGGCGGGGGGCCACAATGAGCAGTTCTTC. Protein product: CASSESAGGHNEQFF.

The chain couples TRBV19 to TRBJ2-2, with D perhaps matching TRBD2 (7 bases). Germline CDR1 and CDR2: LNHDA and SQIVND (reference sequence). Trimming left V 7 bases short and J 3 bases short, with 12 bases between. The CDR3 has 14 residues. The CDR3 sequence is CASTIGGHTGELFF. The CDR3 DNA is TGTGCCAGTACCATCGGGGGGCACACCGGGGAGCTGTTTTTT.

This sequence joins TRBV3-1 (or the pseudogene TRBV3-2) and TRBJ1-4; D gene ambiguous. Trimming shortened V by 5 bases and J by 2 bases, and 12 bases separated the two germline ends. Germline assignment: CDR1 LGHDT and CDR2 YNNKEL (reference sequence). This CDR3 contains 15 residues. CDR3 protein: CASSINRATNEKLFF. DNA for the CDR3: TGTGCCAGCAGCATAAACCGGGCCACTAATGAAAAACTGTTTTTT.

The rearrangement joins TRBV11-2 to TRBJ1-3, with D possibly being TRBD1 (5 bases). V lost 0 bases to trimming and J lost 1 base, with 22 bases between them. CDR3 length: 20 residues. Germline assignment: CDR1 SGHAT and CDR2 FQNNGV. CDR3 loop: CASSLDGIGARRISGNTIYF. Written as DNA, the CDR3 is TGTGCCAGCAGCTTAGATGGGATTGGGGCGCGGCGTATTTCTGGAAACACCATATATTTT.

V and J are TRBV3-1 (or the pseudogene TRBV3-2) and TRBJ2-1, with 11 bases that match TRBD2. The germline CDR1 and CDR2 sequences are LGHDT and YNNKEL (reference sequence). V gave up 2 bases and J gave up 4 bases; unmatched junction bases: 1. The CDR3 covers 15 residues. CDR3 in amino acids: CASSQTSGGYNEQFF. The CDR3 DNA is TGTGCCAGCAGCCAAACTAGCGGGGGTTACAATGAGCAGTTCTTC.

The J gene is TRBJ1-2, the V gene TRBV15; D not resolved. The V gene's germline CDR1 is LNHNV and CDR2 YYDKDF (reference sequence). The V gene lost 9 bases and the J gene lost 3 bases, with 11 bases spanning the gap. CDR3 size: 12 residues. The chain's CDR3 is CATARNHYGYTF. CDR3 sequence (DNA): TGTGCCACGGCCCGCAATCACTATGGCTACACCTTC.

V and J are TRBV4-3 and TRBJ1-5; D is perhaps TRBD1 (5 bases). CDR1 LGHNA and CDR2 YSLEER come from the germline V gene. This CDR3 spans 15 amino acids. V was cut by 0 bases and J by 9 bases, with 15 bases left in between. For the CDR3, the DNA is TGCGCCAGCAGCCAAGAACCCAGGGTAGATGCGCCCCAGCATTTT. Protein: CASSQEPRVDAPQHF.

The CDR3 nucleotides read TGTGCCAGTAGTATACGGACTTGGGGGACTGCCTTTTCTAGCACAGATACGCAGTATTTT. This gives the protein CASSIRTWGTAFSSTDTQYF. This rearrangement joins TRBV19 to TRBJ2-3, with D possibly matching TRBD2 (6 bases). The V end lost 2 bases, the J end lost 0 bases, and 24 bases lay between the germline ends. This CDR3 contains 20 residues. Germline loops: CDR1 LNHDA, CDR2 SQIVND (reference sequence).

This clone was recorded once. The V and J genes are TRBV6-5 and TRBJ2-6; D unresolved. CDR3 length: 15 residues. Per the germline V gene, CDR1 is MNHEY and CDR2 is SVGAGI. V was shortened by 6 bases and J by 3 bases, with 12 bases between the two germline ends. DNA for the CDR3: TGTGCCAGCAGATCACTAATTCGTGGGGCCAACGTCCTGACTTTC. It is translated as CASRSLIRGANVLTF.

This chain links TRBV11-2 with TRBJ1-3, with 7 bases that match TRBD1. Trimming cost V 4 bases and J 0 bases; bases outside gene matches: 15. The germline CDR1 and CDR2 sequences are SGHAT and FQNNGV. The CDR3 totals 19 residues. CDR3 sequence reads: CASSSPRATGTTSGNTIYF. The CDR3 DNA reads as TGTGCCAGCAGCTCCCCCCGGGCGACAGGGACCACCTCTGGAAACACCATATATTTT.

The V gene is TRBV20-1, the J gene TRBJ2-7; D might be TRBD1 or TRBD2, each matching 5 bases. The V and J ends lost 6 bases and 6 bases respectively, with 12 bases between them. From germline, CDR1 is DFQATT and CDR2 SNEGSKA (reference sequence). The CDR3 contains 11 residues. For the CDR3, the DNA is TGCAGTGCGGCAGGGACGCGCGAGCAGTACTTC. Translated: CSAAGTREQYF.

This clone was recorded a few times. The CDR3 region is CASSPKLGEDTQYF. The CDR3 DNA sequence: TGTGCCAGCTCACCAAAATTGGGGGAAGATACGCAGTATTTT. V usage is TRBV18 and J usage is TRBJ2-3; the D call may be TRBD1 or TRBD2 (5 bases each). Germline CDR1 is KGHSH and CDR2 is LQKENI. CDR3 length: 14 amino acids. V was trimmed by 2 bases and J by 5 bases, leaving 11 bases between them.

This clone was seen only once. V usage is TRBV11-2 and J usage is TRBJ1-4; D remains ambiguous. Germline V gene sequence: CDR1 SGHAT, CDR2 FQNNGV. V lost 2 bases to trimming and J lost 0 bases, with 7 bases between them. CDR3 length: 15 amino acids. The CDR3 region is CASSLYSATNEKLFF. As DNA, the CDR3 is TGTGCCAGCAGCTTATACAGTGCAACTAATGAAAAACTGTTTTTT.

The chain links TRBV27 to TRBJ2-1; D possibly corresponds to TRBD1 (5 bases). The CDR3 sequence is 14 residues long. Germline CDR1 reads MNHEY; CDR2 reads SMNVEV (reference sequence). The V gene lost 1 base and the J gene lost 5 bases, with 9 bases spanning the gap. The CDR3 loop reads CASSLFRQNNEQFF. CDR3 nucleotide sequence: TGTGCCAGCAGTTTATTCCGACAGAACAATGAGCAGTTCTTC.

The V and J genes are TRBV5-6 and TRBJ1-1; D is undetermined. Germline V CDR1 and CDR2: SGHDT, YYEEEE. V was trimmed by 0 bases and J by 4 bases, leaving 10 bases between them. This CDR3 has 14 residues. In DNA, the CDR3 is TGTGCCAGCAGCTTGGGCGCGCCTGGCACTGAAGCTTTCTTT. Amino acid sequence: CASSLGAPGTEAFF.

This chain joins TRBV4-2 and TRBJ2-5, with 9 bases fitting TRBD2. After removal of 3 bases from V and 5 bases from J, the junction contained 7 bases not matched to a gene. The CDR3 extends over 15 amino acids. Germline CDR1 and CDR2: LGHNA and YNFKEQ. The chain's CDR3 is CASSQYAGGDETQYF. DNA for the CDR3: TGTGCCAGCAGCCAGTATGCGGGAGGGGATGAGACCCAGTACTTC.